The entry below describes one T cell receptor (beta chain). Construction of the TCR beta libraries employed iRepertoire HTBI primers in conjunction with Arm-PCR of CDR3 regions. TCRdb passed the multiplex PCR reads through MiXCR, listing each CDR3 protein once. The repertoire has 450,000 to 600,000 distinct CDR3 sequences, roughly 13% of them found once; the top ten carry more than 8.5%. The data were taken from a study of regulatory T cells in long-lasting Graves disease. Described time point: newly diagnosed GD, antithyroid drugs for less than 3 months. RNA from PBMCs was the source of the TCR library. It was American Thyroid Association guidelines that determined Graves' disease diagnosis. The same sample was also used in a study of T cells in Graves' hyperthyroidism and ophthalmopathy. In that study: In the blood, most expanded thyroid clonotypes above 0.001 appeared as well.

This clonotype originated in a man younger than 40 with Graves disease. The sample in question was peripheral blood mononuclear cells (PBMCs), obtained at new diagnosis, from a patient treated with antithyroid drugs.

The CDR3: CASSKPTSDEQFF. For the CDR3, the DNA is TGTGCCAGCAGCAAGCCCACGAGCGATGAGCAGTTCTTC. This rearrangement joins TRBV7-2 to TRBJ2-1, with unresolved D. From germline, CDR1 is SGHTA and CDR2 FQGNSA. The V gene lost 5 bases and the J gene lost 8 bases, with 13 bases spanning the gap. The CDR3 spans 13 residues.